One and the same sample provided the 22 T cell receptor beta chains below, sequenced in a study of cytomegalovirus exposure and HLA in healthy donors. Amplification used 60 Vbeta primers and 13 Jbeta primers. Sequencing was performed with immunoSEQ multiplex PCR; in TCRdb, only in-frame clones are kept and a portion is missing. Of around 100,000 clones listed, around 70% are singletons. Source material: PBMCs. These receptors were taken from a man aged 35 to 55 in good health and CMV-seropositive.

This chain joins TRBV7-8 and TRBJ2-7; tentatively, D is TRBD1 (6 bases). CDR1 is SGHVS and CDR2 is FQNEAQ in the germline V gene. V shed 3 bases and J shed 3 bases, with 12 bases lying between them. This CDR3 spans 14 amino acids. This CDR3 reads CASSFRDKSYEQYV. The CDR3 DNA reads TGTGCCAGCAGCTTCCGGGACAAGAGCTACGAGCAGTACGTC.

The chain is built from TRBV2 and TRBJ2-5, with 7 bases aligning to TRBD1. CDR3 length: 14 residues. Germline V gene sequence: CDR1 SNHLY, CDR2 FYNNEI. The junction had 6 bases not matched to a gene; V was cut back by 6 bases and J by 2 bases. The CDR3 coding sequence is TGTGCCAGCAGCCCAGGGACAGTTCAAGAGACCCAGTACTTC. Translated, it gives CASSPGTVQETQYF.

This clone turned up a few times. The chain joins TRBV5-1 to TRBJ2-1; 8 nucleotides align to TRBD2. The V gene's germline CDR1 is SGHRS and CDR2 YFSETQ. The CDR3 length is 14 residues. Germline trimming cut 4 bases from V and 8 bases from J; bases unmatched to any gene: 8. CDR3: CASSPGTRTDEQFF. As DNA, the CDR3 is TGCGCCAGCAGCCCCGGGACTAGAACGGATGAGCAGTTCTTC.

The chain combines TRBV11-2 with TRBJ2-7; 14 bases are shared with TRBD2. CDR1 is SGHAT and CDR2 is FQNNGV in the germline V gene. There are 15 residues in the CDR3. The V and J ends lost 5 bases and 3 bases, in that order; junction bases with no gene match: 3. The CDR3 DNA reads TGTGCCAGCAGCCCGGGACTAGCGGGGGTCTACGAGCAGTACTTC. Translating gives CASSPGLAGVYEQYF.

CDR3 in DNA: TGTGCCAGCAGCGTAGAACCTCTCGGCGAGCAGTACTTC. This gives the protein CASSVEPLGEQYF. V is TRBV9 and J is TRBJ2-7, with D uncertain. Germline values: CDR1 SGDLS, CDR2 YYNGEE. Trimming stripped 0 bases from V and 6 bases from J, with 10 bases between. The CDR3 extends over 13 amino acids.

CDR3 DNA: TGTGCCAGCAGTTACCGGTACCAAGAGACCCAGTACTTC. Its protein product is CASSYRYQETQYF. The rearrangement joins TRBV6-8 to TRBJ2-5; D not certain. Trimming took off 2 bases at V and 0 bases at J, with 4 bases between the two ends. The V gene's germline CDR1 is MNHGY and CDR2 SAAAGT. The CDR3 extends over 13 amino acids.

The chain couples TRBV28 to TRBJ1-5; the D is unclear. Trimming removed 2 bases from V and 5 bases from J, with 16 bases in between. Looked up from germline, CDR1 is MDHEN and CDR2 is SYDVKM. The CDR3 length is 16 residues. CDR3 amino acids: CASSLNLLRGHQPQHF. DNA for the CDR3: TGTGCCAGCAGTTTAAATCTCCTACGAGGTCATCAGCCCCAGCATTTT.

This clone was detected only a few times. The chain links TRBV19 to TRBJ1-2; tentatively, D is TRBD1 (5 bases). This CDR3 region has 12 residues. The V and J ends lost 4 bases and 3 bases respectively, with 6 bases between them. The V gene's germline CDR1 is LNHDA and CDR2 SQIVND (reference sequence). The chain's CDR3 is CASSRGDYGYTF. CDR3 nucleotides: TGTGCCAGTAGTAGGGGCGACTATGGCTACACCTTC.

This clone appeared a few times. The chain joins TRBV4-1 to TRBJ2-6; no clear D. Trimming cost V 1 base and J 2 bases, with 3 bases left between them. The CDR3 length is 14 residues. Germline-derived CDR1 and CDR2 are MGHRA and YSYEKL. The CDR3 is CASSQVTGANVLTF. The CDR3 nucleotides read TGCGCCAGCAGCCAAGTAACTGGGGCCAACGTCCTGACTTTC.

This chain uses TRBV2 with TRBJ2-1, with 9 bases matching TRBD1. The CDR3 runs 15 residues. The V and J ends lost 6 bases and 4 bases, in that order; junction bases with no gene match: 7. The germline V gene encodes CDR1 SNHLY and CDR2 FYNNEI. CDR3 region: CASRDSGTGYNEQFF. Written as DNA, the CDR3 is TGTGCCAGCAGAGACTCCGGGACAGGGTACAATGAGCAGTTCTTC.

This chain connects TRBV2 to TRBJ2-3; D is unclear. The germline gives CDR1 SNHLY, CDR2 FYNNEI. The V end was cut by 7 bases, the J end by 0 bases, with 14 bases between. This CDR3 spans 15 amino acids. CDR3 nucleotides: TGTGCCAGCACTCCCCAGGATTTCAGCACAGATACGCAGTATTTT. Translating it yields CASTPQDFSTDTQYF.

The rearrangement uses TRBV5-6 and TRBJ2-2; the match to TRBD2 covers 7 bases. The V and J ends lost 4 bases and 5 bases, in that order; junction bases with no gene match: 5. The CDR3 runs to 14 residues. Germline V lookup: CDR1 SGHDT, CDR2 YYEEEE. CDR3 amino acids: CASSKTSITGELFF. The CDR3 nucleotides read TGTGCCAGCAGCAAGACTAGCATAACCGGGGAGCTGTTTTTT.

This rearrangement joins TRBV27 to TRBJ2-7; D unresolved. The germline V and J ends were trimmed by 4 bases and 0 bases, with 13 bases remaining between them. The CDR3 sequence is 15 residues long. CDR1 and CDR2 (germline): MNHEY, SMNVEV (reference sequence). CDR3 protein: CASSSTPISSYEQYF. CDR3 nucleotide sequence: TGTGCCAGCAGTTCGACACCCATCAGCTCCTACGAGCAGTACTTC.

Written as DNA, the CDR3 is TGTGCCAGCAGTTACGTGACAGGGGCGAACTACGAGCAGTACTTC. Protein product: CASSYVTGANYEQYF. J is TRBJ2-7 and V is TRBV6-5; 8 nucleotides agree with TRBD1. This CDR3 region has 15 residues. Trimming at V came to 2 bases and at J to 3 bases, leaving 6 bases not matched to a gene. Germline lookup yields CDR1 MNHEY and CDR2 SVGAGI.

The gene calls are TRBV7-9 and TRBJ1-1; 7 bases match TRBD1. Germline V gene lookup returns CDR1 SEHNR and CDR2 FQNEAQ (reference sequence). The ends lost 5 bases at V and 1 base at J; junction bases unmatched: 10. CDR3 length equals 16 residues. The CDR3: CASSPPNRGQNTEAFF. The CDR3 bases are TGTGCCAGCAGCCCCCCGAACAGGGGCCAGAACACTGAAGCTTTCTTT.

The rearrangement joins TRBV9 to TRBJ2-7, with 10 bases aligning to TRBD1. This CDR3 has 14 amino acids. Losses at the gene ends were 4 bases for V and 5 bases for J; bases not matched to a gene: 6. Germline V gene data show CDR1 as SGDLS and CDR2 as YYNGEE. In nucleotides, the CDR3 is TGTGCCAGCAGCACGGACAGGGGGGCAAACGAGCAGTACGTC. It codes for CASSTDRGANEQYV.

The chain employs TRBV6-1 and TRBJ2-7, with 10 bases lining up with TRBD2. J gave up 3 bases and V 0 bases, and 17 bases lay outside the gene matches. CDR1 and CDR2 (germline): MNHNS, SASEGT. The CDR3 runs to 20 residues. Here the CDR3 reads CASSEAVALILAGVGYEQYF. The CDR3 region has the DNA TGTGCCAGCAGTGAAGCGGTGGCCCTCATCCTAGCGGGAGTAGGCTACGAGCAGTACTTC.

The CDR3 region has the DNA TGTGCCAGTGGCCACCCGGCAGGGGGGCAGTACTTC. Amino acid sequence: CASGHPAGGQYF. This sequence joins TRBV19 and TRBJ2-4, with D perhaps matching TRBD1 (7 bases). The CDR3 spans 12 residues. CDR1 is LNHDA and CDR2 is SQIVND in the germline V gene (reference sequence). Trimming removed 8 bases at V and 13 bases at J, with 18 bases between.

CDR3: CASSKPGQGAYEQYF. The CDR3 region has the DNA TGTGCCAGTAGTAAACCGGGACAGGGAGCCTACGAGCAGTACTTC. The chain combines TRBV19 with TRBJ2-7, with 9 nucleotides matching TRBD1. The length of the CDR3 is 15 residues. The germline V gene has CDR1 LNHDA and CDR2 SQIVND (reference sequence). Losses at the gene ends were 4 bases for V and 2 bases for J; bases not matched to a gene: 6.

The chain carries TRBV4-1 and TRBJ1-1; D gene ambiguous. The CDR3 consists of 14 residues. V dropped 0 bases and J dropped 11 bases, with 16 bases sitting between them. Germline values: CDR1 MGHRA, CDR2 YSYEKL. The CDR3 region has the DNA TGCGCCAGCAGCCAAGATCGAGGTCTGAGTGGGGCTTTCTTT. Protein product: CASSQDRGLSGAFF.

As regards this clone: The sample carries other DNA sequences with the same CDR3. The rearrangement joins TRBV18 to TRBJ2-5; TRBD1 aligns across 8 bases. Unmatched junction bases numbered 5, after V lost 6 bases and J lost 5 bases. The CDR3 runs to 13 residues. Germline-derived CDR1 and CDR2 are KGHSH and LQKENI. CDR3 nucleotides: TGTGCCAGCTCGCCAGGGGGCGGGGAGACCCAGTACTTC. Translated, it gives CASSPGGGETQYF.

Only one count was recorded for this clone. The rearrangement links TRBV15 to TRBJ1-2, with D possibly matching TRBD1 (6 bases). The V end lost 1 base, the J end lost 5 bases, and 17 bases lay between the germline ends. The CDR3 is made up of 16 amino acids. Germline CDR1 and CDR2: LNHNV and YYDKDF (reference sequence). In DNA, the CDR3 is TGTGCCACCAGCAGAGTGCAACAGGGAGCCGGGTATGGCTACACCTTC. Its protein product is CATSRVQQGAGYGYTF.